Each of the 30 T cell receptor beta chains below was sequenced from the same sample in a study of cytomegalovirus exposure and HLA in healthy donors. 13 Jbeta primers and 60 Vbeta primers were used for the PCR. The repertoire was sequenced with immunoSEQ multiplex PCR; TCRdb's copy has only in-frame clones and lacks some. The table has 160,000 or so clones, 65% to 85% seen once; the top ten hold roughly 1.4%. Sequenced: PBMCs. These receptors were collected from a woman between 18 and 29 years old in good health and CMV-seronegative.

The rearrangement uses TRBV14 and TRBJ2-3, with TRBD2 as a possible D gene (5 bases). This CDR3 is 13 amino acids long. V gave up 6 bases and J gave up 6 bases, with 13 bases separating them. Looked up from germline, CDR1 is SGHDN and CDR2 is FVKESK. The CDR3 DNA reads TGTGCCAGCAGTTCTACACCGGGGGATACGCAGTATTTT. It specifies CASSSTPGDTQYF.

This clone occurred a few times. The CDR3 sequence is CASSYLNTEAFF. For the CDR3, the DNA is TGCGCCAGCAGCTACCTTAACACTGAAGCTTTCTTT. The genes are TRBV10-2 and TRBJ1-1; no reliable D call. Germline V gene sequence: CDR1 WSHSY, CDR2 SAAADI. Trimming stripped 6 bases from V and 2 bases from J, with 7 bases between. This CDR3 comprises 12 residues.

The sample holds a few counts of this clone. V and J are TRBV5-6 and TRBJ1-2, with 8 bases identical to TRBD1. The CDR3 is 14 amino acids. J lost 5 bases, V lost 0 bases, and 3 bases had no gene match. Germline-derived CDR1 and CDR2 are SGHDT and YYEEEE. The chain's CDR3 is CASSLGTGIYGYTF. CDR3 DNA: TGTGCCAGCAGCTTGGGGACAGGGATATATGGCTACACCTTC.

The rearrangement links TRBV2 to TRBJ2-7, with 9 bases identical to TRBD1. This CDR3 comprises 13 residues. V lost 5 bases and J lost 7; bases outside the gene matches: 6. Per the germline V gene, CDR1 is SNHLY and CDR2 is FYNNEI. The CDR3 DNA reads as TGTGCCAGCAGTAGGGACAGGGAATGGGAGCAGTACTTC. It encodes CASSRDREWEQYF.

The CDR3 region has the DNA TGTGCCAGCAGTTCTCGGGGACAGGGGGCAGCTGAAGCTTTCTTT. Translation gives CASSSRGQGAAEAFF. J is TRBJ1-1 and V is TRBV27, with TRBD1 matching 12 bases. The V gene's germline CDR1 is MNHEY and CDR2 SMNVEV (reference sequence). The J segment lost 6 bases and the V segment lost 4 bases, leaving 6 bases of the junction unmatched. CDR3 size: 15 residues.

The chain employs TRBV9 and TRBJ1-4, with D perhaps TRBD1 (6 bases). With 4 bases removed from V and 8 bases from J, the gap between germline ends came to 18 bases. The germline V gene has CDR1 SGDLS and CDR2 YYNGEE. The CDR3 spans 15 residues. The DNA for the CDR3 is TGTGCCAGCAGCCGTTTGGGGGGGCGCGGGGAAAAACTGTTTTTT. Translating it yields CASSRLGGRGEKLFF.

A single count supports this clone. The V and J genes are TRBV2 and TRBJ2-5; 8 nucleotides line up with TRBD2. The CDR3 is 18 amino acids. The J segment lost 4 bases and the V segment lost 5 bases, leaving 18 bases of the junction unmatched. Germline values: CDR1 SNHLY, CDR2 FYNNEI. CDR3 loop: CASSTPGGAAGVRETQYF. CDR3 DNA sequence: TGTGCCAGCAGTACACCTGGGGGGGCAGCGGGGGTTAGAGAGACCCAGTACTTC.

V and J are TRBV7-8 and TRBJ2-3; D may be TRBD1 (5 bases). The CDR3 has 16 residues. V was pared by 5 bases and J by 6 bases, with 21 bases between. Germline-derived CDR1 and CDR2 are SGHVS and FQNEAQ. CDR3 loop: CASSLKNQGFSDTQYF. CDR3 sequence (DNA): TGTGCCAGCAGCCTTAAGAACCAGGGTTTCAGCGATACGCAGTATTTT. Based on the CDR3 plus reference TRBV7-8 and TRBJ2-3, the full variable domain is GAGVSQSPRYKVAKRGQDVALRCDPISGHVSLFWYQQALGQGPEFLTYFQNEAQLDKSGLPSDRFFAERPEGSVSTLKIQRTQQEDSAVYLCASSLKNQGFSDTQYFGPGTRLTVL.

The chain employs TRBV30 and TRBJ2-5; 15 bases fit TRBD2. CDR3 length: 16 residues. Trimming removed 1 base from V and 14 bases from J; junction bases left unmatched: 14. Per the germline V gene, CDR1 is GTSNPN and CDR2 is SVGIG (reference sequence). The CDR3 reads CAWSEGTSGGPRRCYF. The CDR3 DNA is TGTGCCTGGAGTGAAGGGACTAGCGGGGGGCCCCGGCGGTGCTACTTC. Full variable domain (remainder filled in from reference TRBV30 and TRBJ2-5): SQTIHQWPATLVQPVGSPLSLECTVEGTSNPNLYWYRQAAGRGLQLLFYSVGIGQISSEVPQNLSASRPQDRQFILSSKKLLLSDSGFYLCAWSEGTSGGPRRCYFGPGTRLLVL.

The chain uses TRBV19 and TRBJ1-1; tentatively, D is TRBD1 (6 bases). Germline CDR1 reads LNHDA; CDR2 reads SQIVND (reference sequence). This CDR3 comprises 15 residues. V was trimmed by 5 bases and J by 1 base, leaving 14 bases between them. DNA of the CDR3: TGTGCCAGTAGTTTTCGAGACAGGCAGAACACTGAAGCTTTCTTT. Translated: CASSFRDRQNTEAFF.

The V gene is TRBV28, the J gene TRBJ2-1; TRBD2 matches at 15 bases. The CDR3 consists of 18 residues. CDR1 MDHEN and CDR2 SYDVKM come from the germline V gene. J was trimmed by 2 bases and V by 5 bases; bases with no gene match: 7. In DNA form, the CDR3 reads TGTGCCAGCAGTCTCAGGACTAGCGGGGGGGCCCCCTACAATGAGCAGTTCTTC. Translated, it gives CASSLRTSGGAPYNEQFF.

This clone has more than one count but fewer than ten. The genes are TRBV30 and TRBJ1-1, with 7 bases aligning to TRBD1. J gave up 4 bases and V 2 bases, and 4 bases lay outside the gene matches. The germline gives CDR1 GTSNPN, CDR2 SVGIG (reference sequence). CDR3 length: 13 amino acids. The CDR3 loop reads CAWSQGDPTEAFF. The CDR3 DNA reads TGTGCCTGGAGTCAGGGGGACCCCACTGAAGCTTTCTTT.

J is TRBJ1-6 and V is TRBV5-1, with D hard to call. The ends were cut back, 5 bases at V and 13 bases at J, with 19 bases in the middle. Germline lookup yields CDR1 SGHRS and CDR2 YFSETQ. The CDR3 runs to 14 residues. The CDR3 bases are TGCGCCAGCAGTCAGGAGGGAGGTGGTTCGCCCCTCCACTTT. Amino acid sequence: CASSQEGGGSPLHF.

The rearrangement uses TRBV18 and TRBJ1-5, with D possibly TRBD1 on 5 matching bases. This CDR3 has 15 residues. V lost 4 bases and J 3 bases, leaving 13 bases between the germline ends. Germline V gene data show CDR1 as KGHSH and CDR2 as LQKENI. This chain's CDR3 is CASSLDRTYNQPQHF. The CDR3 DNA reads as TGTGCCAGCTCACTAGACAGAACGTACAATCAGCCCCAGCATTTT. The variable domain in full, with the rest retrieved from reference TRBV18 and TRBJ1-5, is NAGVMQNPRHLVRRRGQEARLRCSPMKGHSHVYWYRQLPEEGLKFMVYLQKENIIDESGMPKERFSAEFPKEGPSILRIQQVVRGDSAAYFCASSLDRTYNQPQHFGDGTRLSIL.

The chain uses TRBV18 and TRBJ1-4; 7 bases line up with TRBD1. Germline lookup yields CDR1 KGHSH and CDR2 LQKENI. This CDR3 is built from 14 residues. With 5 bases clipped from V and 4 bases from J, the junction kept 4 bases outside the gene matches. CDR3 sequence: CASSIGTVNEKLFF. The CDR3 region has the DNA TGTGCCAGCTCAATCGGGACAGTTAATGAAAAACTGTTTTTT.

The chain employs TRBV5-4 and TRBJ1-1, with D possibly TRBD1 on 6 matching bases. The CDR3 extends over 17 amino acids. Trimming shortened V by 8 bases and J by 1 base, and 24 bases separated the two germline ends. Germline CDR1 reads SGHNT; CDR2 reads YYREEE (reference sequence). The CDR3 is CASFSPLSRQANTEAFF. Here the CDR3 DNA reads TGTGCCAGTTTTTCCCCTCTCTCGCGACAGGCGAACACTGAAGCTTTCTTT.

The chain employs TRBV4-2 and TRBJ2-2, with 10 nucleotides matching TRBD2. Per germline, CDR1 LGHNA and CDR2 YNFKEQ. There are 19 residues in the CDR3. Trimming took 1 base from V and 7 from J; bases not matched to a gene: 15. The CDR3 DNA reads TGTGCCAGCAGCCAAGTTCGGCTAGCGGGGGTTTCGCGGGTCGGGGAGCTGTTTTTT. Its protein is CASSQVRLAGVSRVGELFF.

The chain recombines TRBV6-6 with TRBJ2-5, with 8 bases aligning to TRBD1. The V gene's germline CDR1 is MNHNY and CDR2 SVGAGI (reference sequence). Unmatched junction bases numbered 3, after V lost 5 bases and J lost 4 bases. CDR3 length: 13 residues. The CDR3 loop is CASSPDRGETQYF. The CDR3 coding sequence is TGTGCCAGCAGTCCAGACAGGGGAGAGACCCAGTACTTC.

This clone has just one count. The chain links TRBV18 to TRBJ2-5, with 7 bases matching TRBD1. Gene TRBJ2-7 matches the end of the DNA better, so the J call may be wrong. There are 13 residues in the CDR3. Germline lookup yields CDR1 KGHSH and CDR2 LQKENI. The CDR3: CASSLPGTDEQYF. As DNA, the CDR3 is TGTGCCAGCTCATTGCCCGGGACAGACGAGCAGTACTTC.

The chain is built from TRBV13 and TRBJ2-7; D unresolved. Per the germline V gene, CDR1 is PRHDT and CDR2 is FYEKMQ (reference sequence). The V end lost 2 bases, the J end lost 0 bases, and 11 bases lay between the germline ends. The CDR3 extends over 15 amino acids. CDR3 in amino acids: CASSLSPSNSYEQYF. As DNA, the CDR3 is TGTGCCAGCAGCTTATCCCCCAGTAACTCCTACGAGCAGTACTTC. Complete variable domain (other parts from reference TRBV13 and TRBJ2-7): AAGVIQSPRHLIKEKRETATLKCYPIPRHDTVYWYQQGPGQDPQFLISFYEKMQSDKGSIPDRFSAQQFSDYHSELNMSSLELGDSALYFCASSLSPSNSYEQYFGPGTRLTVT.

This chain links TRBV7-9 with TRBJ1-2; 9 bases map to TRBD1. CDR1 and CDR2 (germline): SEHNR, FQNEAQ (reference sequence). With 4 bases clipped from V and 0 bases from J, the junction kept 6 bases outside the gene matches. CDR3 size: 16 residues. This chain's CDR3 is CASSWTGEWANYGYTF. In DNA form, the CDR3 reads TGTGCCAGCAGCTGGACAGGGGAGTGGGCTAACTATGGCTACACCTTC.

The chain couples TRBV6-1 to TRBJ1-6; weak D call: TRBD1 (5 bases). The ends were cut back, 7 bases at V and 7 bases at J, with 14 bases in the middle. There are 14 residues in the CDR3. Germline V lookup: CDR1 MNHNS, CDR2 SASEGT. CDR3 in DNA: TGTGCCAGCACCTACCGGGGGGGGAATTCACCCCTCCACTTT. Residues: CASTYRGGNSPLHF.

This clone showed up just once. The rearrangement links TRBV5-1 to TRBJ2-5; tentatively, D is TRBD1 (5 bases). Near its end, the DNA agrees better with TRBJ2-7, so the J call may be wrong. Germline CDR1 reads SGHRS; CDR2 reads YFSETQ. This CDR3 region has 16 residues. The DNA of the CDR3 is TGCGCCAGCAGCTTGAATGTCCAGGGATCTTCCTACGAGCAGTACTTC. Translation gives CASSLNVQGSSYEQYF.

This clone was detected only once. The chain recombines TRBV9 with TRBJ1-1, with 10 bases aligning to TRBD1. CDR1 is SGDLS, CDR2 YYNGEE, per germline. The CDR3 is made up of 16 amino acids. V dropped 3 bases and J dropped 1; count of bases not matched to a gene: 6. CDR3 DNA: TGTGCCAGCAGCGATGACAGGGGGCCTCGGAACACTGAAGCTTTCTTT. It is translated as CASSDDRGPRNTEAFF.

The chain employs TRBV27 and TRBJ2-7; 7 bases line up with TRBD1. CDR3 length: 15 amino acids. V was clipped by 5 bases and J by 0 bases; unmatched bases: 7. Germline CDR1 is MNHEY and CDR2 is SMNVEV (reference sequence). As DNA, the CDR3 is TGTGCCAGCAGTGTCCTAGGGGACAGCTCCTACGAGCAGTACTTC. Protein product: CASSVLGDSSYEQYF.

CDR3 nucleotides: TGTGCCAGCAGCTTTCAACGAAACCGGGACAGGGGAAACACCATATATTTT. This gives the protein CASSFQRNRDRGNTIYF. The J gene is TRBJ1-3, the V gene TRBV4-2; 8 bases are a match to TRBD1. V was pared by 5 bases and J by 4 bases, with 13 bases of the junction left unmatched. This CDR3 has 17 amino acids. Germline assignment: CDR1 LGHNA and CDR2 YNFKEQ.

This clone occurred once. J is TRBJ1-2 and V is TRBV11-2, with 9 positions matching TRBD1. CDR1 and CDR2 (germline): SGHAT, FQNNGV. The V gene end was trimmed by 4 bases and the J gene end by 12 bases; junction bases not matched to a gene: 18. The CDR3 consists of 16 residues. In nucleotides, the CDR3 is TGTGCCAGCAGCTCGAACTCTATCCGGGACAGGGATATTCACACCTTC. It yields the protein CASSSNSIRDRDIHTF.

This rearrangement joins TRBV5-1 to TRBJ2-1; 8 nucleotides line up with TRBD2. The CDR3 loop spans 15 amino acids. Germline CDR1 and CDR2: SGHRS and YFSETQ. After removal of 4 bases from V and 7 bases from J, the junction contained 10 bases not matched to a gene. The CDR3 loop reads CASSISGTRSNEQFF. The CDR3 DNA reads TGCGCCAGCAGCATATCCGGGACTAGGTCAAATGAGCAGTTCTTC.

This clone was seen only once. The V and J genes are TRBV5-1 and TRBJ2-3; a weak D match, TRBD2 (5 bases). Germline V gene data show CDR1 as SGHRS and CDR2 as YFSETQ. This CDR3 has 13 residues. V was trimmed by 6 bases and J by 2 bases, leaving 10 bases between them. The CDR3 sequence is CASKVGDTDTQYF. CDR3 coding DNA: TGCGCCAGCAAAGTCGGGGACACAGATACGCAGTATTTT. Full variable domain (outside the CDR3, taken from reference TRBV5-1 and TRBJ2-3): KAGVTQTPRYLIKTRGQQVTLSCSPISGHRSVSWYQQTPGQGLQFLFEYFSETQRNKGNFPGRFSGRQFSNSRSEMNVSTLELGDSALYLCASKVGDTDTQYFGPGTRLTVL.

The CDR3 loop is CSAILTRGGDYGYTF. The DNA for the CDR3 is TGCAGCGCCATCCTTACACGGGGGGGAGACTATGGCTACACCTTC. The chain joins TRBV29-1 to TRBJ1-2; D possibly corresponds to TRBD1 (5 bases). The V end was cut by 7 bases, the J end by 3 bases, with 21 bases between. The germline CDR1 and CDR2 sequences are SQVTM and ANQGSEA. The CDR3 loop spans 15 amino acids.